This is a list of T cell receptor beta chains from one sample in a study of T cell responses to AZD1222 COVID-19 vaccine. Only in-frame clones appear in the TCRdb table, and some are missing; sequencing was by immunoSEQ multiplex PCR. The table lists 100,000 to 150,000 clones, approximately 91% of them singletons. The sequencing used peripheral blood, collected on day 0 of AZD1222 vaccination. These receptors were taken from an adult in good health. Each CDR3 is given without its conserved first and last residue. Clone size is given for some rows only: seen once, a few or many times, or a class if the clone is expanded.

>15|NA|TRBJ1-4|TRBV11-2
ASSLMGRGSANEKLF
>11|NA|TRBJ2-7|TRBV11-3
ASSLTGTYEQY
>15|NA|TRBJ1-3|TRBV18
ASSPLNRQYSGNTIY
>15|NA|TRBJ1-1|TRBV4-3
ASSQDELLGQGDEAF
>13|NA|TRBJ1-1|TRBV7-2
ASSLVVGTGTEAF
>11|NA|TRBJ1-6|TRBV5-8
ASSSRGNSPLH
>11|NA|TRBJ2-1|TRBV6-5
ASSYRVGNEQF
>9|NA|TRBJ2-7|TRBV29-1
SFSTGYEQY
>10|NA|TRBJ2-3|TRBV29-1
SAHDPSDTQY
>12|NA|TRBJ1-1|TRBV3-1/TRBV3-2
ASSQERQNTEAF
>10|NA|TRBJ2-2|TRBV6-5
ASSSRTGELF
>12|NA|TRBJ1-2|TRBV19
ASSIDWDPYGYT
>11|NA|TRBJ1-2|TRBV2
ASSEAGGYGYT
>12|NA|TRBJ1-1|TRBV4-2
ASSQDREAGERI
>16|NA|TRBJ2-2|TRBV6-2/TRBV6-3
ASSYPRGLAGQTGELF
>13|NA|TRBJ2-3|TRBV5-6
ASSYLTGSTDTQY
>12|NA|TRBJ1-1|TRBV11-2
ASSQGQVVSEAF
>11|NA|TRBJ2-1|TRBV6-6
ASISGSYNEQF
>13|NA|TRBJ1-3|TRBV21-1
ASSKERSGENTIY
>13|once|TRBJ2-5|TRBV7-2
ASSPRTGRQETQY
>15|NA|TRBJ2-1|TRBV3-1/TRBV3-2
ASSQDASGGMYNEQF
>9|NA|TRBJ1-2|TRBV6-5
ASSRTHGYT
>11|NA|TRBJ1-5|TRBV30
AWSVGSRQPQH
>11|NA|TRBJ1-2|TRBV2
ASSGDSLSGYT
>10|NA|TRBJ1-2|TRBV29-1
SATTGGDGYT
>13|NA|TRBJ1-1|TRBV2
ASRPDGSQGPQAF
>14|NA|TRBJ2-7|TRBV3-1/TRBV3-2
ASSSPVAWPSYEQY
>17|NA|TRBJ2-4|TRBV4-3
ASSQEGFDRALAKNIQY
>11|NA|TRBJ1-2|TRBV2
ASSDWAGDGYT
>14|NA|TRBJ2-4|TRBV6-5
ASSYQGGVAKNIQY
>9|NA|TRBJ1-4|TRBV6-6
ASSYGEKLF
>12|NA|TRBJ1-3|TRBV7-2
ASSLGGIRNTIY
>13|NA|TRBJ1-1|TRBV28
ASSSPTGGEGEAF
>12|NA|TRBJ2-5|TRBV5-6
ASNPLANQETQY
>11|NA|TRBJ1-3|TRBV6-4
ASSEGAGNTIY
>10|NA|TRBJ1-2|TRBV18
ASSPDGLGYT
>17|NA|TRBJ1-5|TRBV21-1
ASSKALPDRDSENQPQH
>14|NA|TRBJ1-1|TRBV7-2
ASSVTEQGVNTEAF
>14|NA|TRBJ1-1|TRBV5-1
ASSPDVGTGRLVAF
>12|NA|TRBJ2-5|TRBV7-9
ASSFLRGGETQY